This T cell receptor beta chain was observed in a study of blood T cell repertoires in COVID-19. Study background: Spain, Italy and the United States supplied samples that represented acute and convalescent COVID-19. T cells, B-cell-depleted T cells, or PBMCs provided the cDNA or gDNA that served as material.

Per the study methods: Amplification from reference gene primers served as the basis for estimated nucleated cell counts. Only in-frame clones appear in the TCRdb table, and some are missing; sequencing was by immunoSEQ multiplex PCR. The V and J calls and clone size were taken over from that table, and D and trimming were inferred from the DNA. The sample has tens of thousands of clones, around 87% seen once. The sequenced material came from peripheral blood. This clonotype was obtained from an elderly man with active COVID-19.

Written as DNA, the CDR3 is TGCAGTGCTAGAGATGGGAGGGCGCAGTACTTC. It codes for CSARDGRAQYF. This chain links TRBV20-1 with TRBJ2-7; the match to TRBD2 covers 7 bases. Germline loops: CDR1 DFQATT, CDR2 SNEGSKA (reference sequence). The CDR3 contains 11 residues. The ends lost 0 bases at V and 9 bases at J; junction bases unmatched: 2.